This is a list of T cell receptor beta chains from one sample in a study of blood T cells in healthy people across ages. TCRdb called the 5' RACE reads again in MiXCR, with one record for every CDR3 protein. The table has about 1.6 million distinct CDR3 sequences, about 31% seen once. Sequenced sample: blood. Receptors originate from a woman younger than 45 in good health. Both conserved end residues are part of each CDR3. A D gene is named only where the DNA matches it firmly. Size is stated for part of the rows, as once, few or many counts, or as a class when the clone is expanded.

cdr3_nt cdr3_aa v_call d_call j_call clone_size
TGTGCCATCATGGACGGCCTGGCCACTGAAGCTTTCTTT CAIMDGLATEAFF TRBV10-3 NA TRBJ1-1 NA
TGCAGCGTTCAGGATGATATCAATCAGCCCCAGCATTTT CSVQDDINQPQHF TRBV29-1 NA TRBJ1-5 NA
TGTGCCAGCAGTTATACGCAATTTGCCACTGAAGCTTTCTTT CASSYTQFATEAFF TRBV12-3/TRBV12-4 NA TRBJ1-1 NA
TGCAGCCCCGCCCCAGTCCGTAATTCACCCCTCCACTTT CSPAPVRNSPLHF TRBV20-1 NA TRBJ1-6 NA
TGCAGCGTTGAAAGGCTAGCGGGGTTCTATGGCAATGAGCAGTTCTTC CSVERLAGFYGNEQFF TRBV29-1 TRBD2 TRBJ2-1 few
TGCAGTGCAACAGCTCCGGGATATAGCGATCAGCCCCAGCATTTT CSATAPGYSDQPQHF TRBV20-1 NA TRBJ1-5 NA
TGTGCCAGCAGTTTCGGCGGGAGAGACTACGAGCAGTACTTC CASSFGGRDYEQYF TRBV28 TRBD2 TRBJ2-7 many
TGTGCCAGCAGTCGCCCACAGTCTAACTATGGCTACACCTTC CASSRPQSNYGYTF TRBV6-5 NA TRBJ1-2 many
TGTGCCAGCTCACCACCAGTACGATGGGAGACCCAGTACTTC CASSPPVRWETQYF TRBV18 NA TRBJ2-5 NA
TGTGCCAGCAGCTTTAGCGGGAGAACGGGTGGTGAGCAGTTCTTC CASSFSGRTGGEQFF TRBV7-2 TRBD2 TRBJ2-1 NA
TGCGCCAGCAGCCAGATGGGCGGGACTAGAAAAGAGACCCAGTACTTC CASSQMGGTRKETQYF TRBV4-1 TRBD2 TRBJ2-5 NA
TGTGCCAGCAGCGACAGGGGCTCCTATAATTCACCCCTCCACTTT CASSDRGSYNSPLHF TRBV5-4 TRBD1 TRBJ1-6 few
TGTGCCAGCAGTGCGGCTCGGACAGGGGGTTGGGTAGAGACCCAGTACTTC CASSAARTGGWVETQYF TRBV2 TRBD1 TRBJ2-5 few
TGCAGTGCTAGAGATCCGTCAAGCTACAATGAGCAGTTCTTC CSARDPSSYNEQFF TRBV20-1 NA TRBJ2-1 few